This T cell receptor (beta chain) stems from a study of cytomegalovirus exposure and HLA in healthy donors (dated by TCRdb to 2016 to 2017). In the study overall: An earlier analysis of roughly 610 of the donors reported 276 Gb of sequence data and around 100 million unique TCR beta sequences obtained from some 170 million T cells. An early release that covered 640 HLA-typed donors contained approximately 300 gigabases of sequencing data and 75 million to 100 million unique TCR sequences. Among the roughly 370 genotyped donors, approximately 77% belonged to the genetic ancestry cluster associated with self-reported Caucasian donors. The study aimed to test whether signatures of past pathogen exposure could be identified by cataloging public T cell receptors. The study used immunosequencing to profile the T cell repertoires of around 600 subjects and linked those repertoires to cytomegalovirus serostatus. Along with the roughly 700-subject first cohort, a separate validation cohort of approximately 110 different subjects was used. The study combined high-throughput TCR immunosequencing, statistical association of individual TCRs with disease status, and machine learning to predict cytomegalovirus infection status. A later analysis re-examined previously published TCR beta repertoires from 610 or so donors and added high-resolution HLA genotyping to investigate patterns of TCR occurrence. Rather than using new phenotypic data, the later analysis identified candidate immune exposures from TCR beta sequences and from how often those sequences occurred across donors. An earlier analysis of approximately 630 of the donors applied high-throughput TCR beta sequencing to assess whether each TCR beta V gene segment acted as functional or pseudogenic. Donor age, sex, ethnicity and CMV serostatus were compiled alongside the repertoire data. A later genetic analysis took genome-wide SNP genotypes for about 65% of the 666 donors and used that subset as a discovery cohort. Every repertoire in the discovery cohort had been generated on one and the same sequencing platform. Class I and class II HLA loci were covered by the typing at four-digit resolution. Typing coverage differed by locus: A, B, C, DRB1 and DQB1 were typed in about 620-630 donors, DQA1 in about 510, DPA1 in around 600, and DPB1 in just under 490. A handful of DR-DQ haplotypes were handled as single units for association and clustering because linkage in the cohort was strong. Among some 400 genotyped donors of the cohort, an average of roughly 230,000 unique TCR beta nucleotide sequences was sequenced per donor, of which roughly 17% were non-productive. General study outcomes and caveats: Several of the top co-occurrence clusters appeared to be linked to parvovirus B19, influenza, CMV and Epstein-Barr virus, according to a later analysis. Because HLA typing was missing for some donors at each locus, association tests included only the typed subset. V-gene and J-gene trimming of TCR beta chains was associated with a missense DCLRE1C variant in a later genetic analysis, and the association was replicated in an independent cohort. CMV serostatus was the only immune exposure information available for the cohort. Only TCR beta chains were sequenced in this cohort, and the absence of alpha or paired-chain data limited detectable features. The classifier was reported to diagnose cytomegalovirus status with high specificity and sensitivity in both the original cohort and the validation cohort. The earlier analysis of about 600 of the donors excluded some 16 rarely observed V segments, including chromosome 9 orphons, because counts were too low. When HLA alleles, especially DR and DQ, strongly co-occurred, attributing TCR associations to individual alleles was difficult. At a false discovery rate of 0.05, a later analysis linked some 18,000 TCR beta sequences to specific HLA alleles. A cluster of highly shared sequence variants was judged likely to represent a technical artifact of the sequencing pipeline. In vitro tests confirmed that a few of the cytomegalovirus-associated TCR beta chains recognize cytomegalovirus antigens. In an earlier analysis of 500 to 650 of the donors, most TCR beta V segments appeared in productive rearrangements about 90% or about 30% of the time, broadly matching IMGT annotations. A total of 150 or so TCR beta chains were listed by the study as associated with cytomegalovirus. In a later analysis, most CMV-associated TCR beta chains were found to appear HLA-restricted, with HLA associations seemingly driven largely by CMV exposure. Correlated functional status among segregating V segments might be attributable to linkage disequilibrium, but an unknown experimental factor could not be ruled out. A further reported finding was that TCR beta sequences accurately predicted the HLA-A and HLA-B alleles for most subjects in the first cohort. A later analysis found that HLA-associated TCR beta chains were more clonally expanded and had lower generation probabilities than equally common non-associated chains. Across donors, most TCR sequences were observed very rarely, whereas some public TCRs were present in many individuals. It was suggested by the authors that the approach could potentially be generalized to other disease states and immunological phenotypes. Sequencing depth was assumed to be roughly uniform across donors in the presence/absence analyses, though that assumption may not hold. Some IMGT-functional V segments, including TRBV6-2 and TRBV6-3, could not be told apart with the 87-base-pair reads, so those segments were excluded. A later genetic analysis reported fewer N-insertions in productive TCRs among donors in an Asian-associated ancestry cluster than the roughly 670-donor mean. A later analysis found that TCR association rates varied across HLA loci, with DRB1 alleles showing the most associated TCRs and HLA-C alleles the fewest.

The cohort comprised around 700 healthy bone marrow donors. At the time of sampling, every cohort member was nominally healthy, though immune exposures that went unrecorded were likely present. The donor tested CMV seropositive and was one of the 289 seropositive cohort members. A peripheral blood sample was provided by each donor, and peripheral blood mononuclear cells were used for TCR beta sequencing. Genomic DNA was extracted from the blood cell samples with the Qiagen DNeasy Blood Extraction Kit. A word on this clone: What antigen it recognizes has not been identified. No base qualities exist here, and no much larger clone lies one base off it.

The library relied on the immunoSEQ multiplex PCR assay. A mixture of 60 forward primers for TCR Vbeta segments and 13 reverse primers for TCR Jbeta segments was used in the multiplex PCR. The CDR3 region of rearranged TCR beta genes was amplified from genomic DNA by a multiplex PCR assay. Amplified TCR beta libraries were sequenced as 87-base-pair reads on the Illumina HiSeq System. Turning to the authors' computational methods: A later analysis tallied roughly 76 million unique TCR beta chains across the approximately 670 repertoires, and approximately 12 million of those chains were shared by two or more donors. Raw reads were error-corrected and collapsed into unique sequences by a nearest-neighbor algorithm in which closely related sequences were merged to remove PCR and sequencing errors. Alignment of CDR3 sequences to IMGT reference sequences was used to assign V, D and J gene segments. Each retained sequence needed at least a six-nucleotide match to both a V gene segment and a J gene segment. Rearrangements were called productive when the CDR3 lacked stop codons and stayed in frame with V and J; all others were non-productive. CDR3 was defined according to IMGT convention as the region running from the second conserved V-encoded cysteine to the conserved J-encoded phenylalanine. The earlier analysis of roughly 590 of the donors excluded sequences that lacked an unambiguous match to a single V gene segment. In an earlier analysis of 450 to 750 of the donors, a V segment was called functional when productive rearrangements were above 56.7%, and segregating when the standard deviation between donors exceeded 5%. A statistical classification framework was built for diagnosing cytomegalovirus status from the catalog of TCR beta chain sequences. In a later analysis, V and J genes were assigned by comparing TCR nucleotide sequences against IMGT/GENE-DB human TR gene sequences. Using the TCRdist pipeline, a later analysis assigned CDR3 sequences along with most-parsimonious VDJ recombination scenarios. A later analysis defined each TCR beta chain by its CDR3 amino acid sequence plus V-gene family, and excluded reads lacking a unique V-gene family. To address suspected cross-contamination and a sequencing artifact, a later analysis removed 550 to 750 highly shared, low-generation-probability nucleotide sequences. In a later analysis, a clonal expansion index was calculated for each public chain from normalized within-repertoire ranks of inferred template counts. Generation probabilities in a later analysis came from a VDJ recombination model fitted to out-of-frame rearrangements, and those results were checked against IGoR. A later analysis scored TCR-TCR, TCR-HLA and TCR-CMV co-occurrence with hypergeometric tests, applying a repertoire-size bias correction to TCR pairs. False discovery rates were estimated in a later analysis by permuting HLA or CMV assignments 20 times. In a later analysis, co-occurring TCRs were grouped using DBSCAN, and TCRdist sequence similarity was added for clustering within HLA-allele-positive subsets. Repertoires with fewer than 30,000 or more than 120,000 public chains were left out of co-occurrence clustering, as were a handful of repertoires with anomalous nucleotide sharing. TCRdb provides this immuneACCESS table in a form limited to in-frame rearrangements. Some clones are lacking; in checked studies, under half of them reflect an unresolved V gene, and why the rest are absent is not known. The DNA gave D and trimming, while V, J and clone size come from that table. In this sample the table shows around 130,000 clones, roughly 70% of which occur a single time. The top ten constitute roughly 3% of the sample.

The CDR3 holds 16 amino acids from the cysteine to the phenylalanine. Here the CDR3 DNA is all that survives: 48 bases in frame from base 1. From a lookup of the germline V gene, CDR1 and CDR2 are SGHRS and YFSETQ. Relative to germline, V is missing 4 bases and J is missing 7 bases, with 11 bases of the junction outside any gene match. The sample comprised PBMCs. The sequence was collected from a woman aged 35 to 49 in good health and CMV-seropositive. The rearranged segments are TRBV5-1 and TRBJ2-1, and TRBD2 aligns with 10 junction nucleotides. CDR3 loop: CASSPELAGRWNEQFF. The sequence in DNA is TGCGCCAGCAGCCCAGAACTAGCGGGGAGGTGGAATGAGCAGTTCTTC. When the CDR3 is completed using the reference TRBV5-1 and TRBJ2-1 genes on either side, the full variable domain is KAGVTQTPRYLIKTRGQQVTLSCSPISGHRSVSWYQQTPGQGLQFLFEYFSETQRNKGNFPGRFSGRQFSNSRSEMNVSTLELGDSALYLCASSPELAGRWNEQFFGPGTRLTVL.